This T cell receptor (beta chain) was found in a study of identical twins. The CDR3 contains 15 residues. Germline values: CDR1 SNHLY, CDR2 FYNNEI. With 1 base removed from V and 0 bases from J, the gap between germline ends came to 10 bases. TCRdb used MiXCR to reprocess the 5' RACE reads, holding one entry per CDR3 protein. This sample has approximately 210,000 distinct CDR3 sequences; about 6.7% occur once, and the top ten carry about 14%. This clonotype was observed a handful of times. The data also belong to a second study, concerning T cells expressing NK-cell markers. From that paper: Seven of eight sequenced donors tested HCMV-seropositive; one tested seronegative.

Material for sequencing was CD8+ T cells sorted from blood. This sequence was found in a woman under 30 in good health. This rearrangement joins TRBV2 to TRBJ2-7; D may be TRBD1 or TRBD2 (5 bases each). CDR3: CASSEGGGFSYEQYF. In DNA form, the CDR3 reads TGTGCCAGCAGTGAAGGGGGCGGGTTCTCCTACGAGCAGTACTTC.